These 21 T cell receptor beta chains originate from one sample sequenced in a study of siplizumab effects on memory and regulatory T cells. Assay used: immunoSEQ multiplex PCR; TCRdb lists only in-frame clones, some missing. Of 50,000 to 55,000 clones in the sample, 85% to 95% were seen once. The source material was CD8+ T cells sorted from blood. The receptors derive from a human donor in good health.

This clone was recorded once. This chain connects TRBV10-1 to TRBJ1-3; D ambiguous. V was cut by 5 bases and J by 0 bases, with 20 bases left in between. The length of the CDR3 is 18 residues. CDR1 is WNHNN, CDR2 SYGVQD, per germline (reference sequence). The CDR3 sequence is CASSCLSRERPSGNTIYF. CDR3 DNA: TGCGCCAGCAGTTGTCTTTCAAGGGAAAGGCCCTCTGGAAACACCATATATTTT.

The chain is built from TRBV29-1 and TRBJ2-5, with 11 positions matching TRBD1. The germline gives CDR1 SQVTM, CDR2 ANQGSEA. With 4 bases clipped from V and 5 bases from J, the junction kept 9 bases outside the gene matches. This CDR3 region has 15 residues. This CDR3 reads CSVALRTGGLETQYF. CDR3 coding DNA: TGCAGCGTTGCCCTGCGGACAGGGGGCCTGGAGACCCAGTACTTC.

CDR3 coding DNA: TGTGCCAGCAGCGCCGGGACAGCGACCCAGCCCCAGCATTTT. Its translation is CASSAGTATQPQHF. V and J are TRBV5-6 and TRBJ1-5, with 7 bases lining up with TRBD1. The germline V gene has CDR1 SGHDT and CDR2 YYEEEE. The CDR3 runs 14 residues. With V trimmed by 4 bases and J by 7 bases, 8 bases remained unmatched.

The chain has TRBV7-3 and TRBJ2-1; 9 bases are a match to TRBD2. This CDR3 region has 15 residues. Germline loops: CDR1 SGHTA, CDR2 FQGTGA. Losses at the gene ends were 2 bases for V and 3 bases for J; bases not matched to a gene: 2. Written as DNA, the CDR3 is TGTGCCAGCAGCTTAGTTAGCGGGAGCTACAATGAGCAGTTCTTC. It codes for CASSLVSGSYNEQFF.

The rearrangement uses TRBV27 and TRBJ2-3, with 13 bases lining up with TRBD2. Per germline, CDR1 MNHEY and CDR2 SMNVEV (reference sequence). The V and J ends lost 6 bases and 0 bases, in that order; junction bases with no gene match: 6. This CDR3 is 17 amino acids long. In nucleotides, the CDR3 is TGTGCCAGCAGGATTCTACTAGCGGGAGGGAGCACAGATACGCAGTATTTT. It is translated as CASRILLAGGSTDTQYF.

The chain combines TRBV27 with TRBJ2-2, with D possibly TRBD2 on 5 matching bases. The CDR3 is 16 amino acids. The germline V gene has CDR1 MNHEY and CDR2 SMNVEV (reference sequence). Trimming shortened V by 6 bases and J by 3 bases, and 17 bases separated the two germline ends. The CDR3: CASSLADAYYTGELFF. DNA of the CDR3: TGTGCCAGCAGCCTAGCCGACGCATATTACACCGGGGAGCTGTTTTTT.

A single count supports this clone. The chain joins TRBV27 to TRBJ2-7, with TRBD1 matching 7 bases. There are 14 residues in the CDR3. The junction had 7 bases not matched to a gene; V was cut back by 8 bases and J by 0 bases. The V gene's germline CDR1 is MNHEY and CDR2 SMNVEV (reference sequence). The CDR3 sequence: CASQMTGISYEQYF. The CDR3 region has the DNA TGTGCCAGCCAAATGACAGGGATCTCCTACGAGCAGTACTTC.

This chain links TRBV6-5 with TRBJ1-5; D gene ambiguous. The CDR3 sequence is 13 residues long. V was trimmed by 0 bases and J by 6 bases, leaving 6 bases between them. Germline lookup yields CDR1 MNHEY and CDR2 SVGAGI. As DNA, the CDR3 is TGTGCCAGCAGTTACTCGGGCTCTCAGCCCCAGCATTTT. As protein: CASSYSGSQPQHF.

This clone appeared once. The rearrangement uses TRBV6-5 and TRBJ2-7, with 9 positions matching TRBD2. V shed 4 bases and J 0 bases; nucleotides not matched to a gene: 4. This CDR3 has 15 residues. Germline lookup yields CDR1 MNHEY and CDR2 SVGAGI. The CDR3 region has the DNA TGTGCCAGCAGTTTTAGCGGGGGAAGCTCCTACGAGCAGTACTTC. The encoded protein is CASSFSGGSSYEQYF.

The rearrangement links TRBV10-3 to TRBJ2-5; D possibly corresponds to TRBD2 (5 bases). The CDR3 covers 14 residues. Trimming removed 2 bases from V and 1 base from J, with 8 bases in between. In germline, CDR1 is ENHRY, CDR2 SYGVKD. CDR3 amino acids: CAISEGLAQETQYF. The CDR3 bases are TGTGCCATCAGTGAGGGGCTAGCCCAAGAGACCCAGTACTTC.

This clone was detected once. This chain connects TRBV5-1 to TRBJ2-1; D remains unclear. Germline CDR1 is SGHRS and CDR2 is YFSETQ. The length of the CDR3 is 17 residues. V shed 0 bases and J shed 2 bases, with 15 bases lying between them. The CDR3 bases are TGCGCCAGCAGCTTGGAATTTTATCGAGGAACCTACAATGAGCAGTTCTTC. Translation gives CASSLEFYRGTYNEQFF. Combining the CDR3 with reference TRBV5-1 and TRBJ2-1 gives the whole variable domain KAGVTQTPRYLIKTRGQQVTLSCSPISGHRSVSWYQQTPGQGLQFLFEYFSETQRNKGNFPGRFSGRQFSNSRSEMNVSTLELGDSALYLCASSLEFYRGTYNEQFFGPGTRLTVL.

The V and J genes are TRBV7-3 and TRBJ2-2; D unclear. This CDR3 spans 13 amino acids. CDR1 is SGHTA and CDR2 is FQGTGA in the germline V gene. V was shortened by 2 bases and J by 4 bases, with 5 bases between the two germline ends. In DNA form, the CDR3 reads TGTGCCAGCAGCTTAGGCTTCACCGGGGAGCTGTTTTTT. Protein: CASSLGFTGELFF.

This rearrangement joins TRBV13 to TRBJ1-5; D may be TRBD1 (5 bases). The CDR3 consists of 15 residues. Germline CDR1 is PRHDT and CDR2 is FYEKMQ (reference sequence). Between the trimmed V and J ends, which lost 1 base and 3 bases, there was a span of 10 bases. The CDR3 DNA reads TGTGCCAGCAGCTTAGCCCAGGGACCCAATCAGCCCCAGCATTTT. As protein: CASSLAQGPNQPQHF.

This clone was detected once. The CDR3 DNA sequence: TGTGCCAGCCGCCTCCTACAGGACCTCACCGGGGAGCTGTTTTTT. Translating it yields CASRLLQDLTGELFF. This chain links TRBV27 with TRBJ2-2; possible D gene TRBD1, 5 bases. V shed 8 bases and J shed 4 bases, with 17 bases lying between them. This CDR3 is built from 15 residues. Germline-derived CDR1 and CDR2 are MNHEY and SMNVEV (reference sequence).

The rearrangement uses TRBV30 and TRBJ1-5; D is undetermined. This CDR3 spans 13 amino acids. The germline V gene encodes CDR1 GTSNPN and CDR2 SVGIG (reference sequence). V lost 2 bases and J 3 bases, leaving 8 bases between the germline ends. The DNA for the CDR3 is TGTGCCTGGAGTCCCGGTTTCAATCAGCCCCAGCATTTT. This codes for CAWSPGFNQPQHF.

The count of this clone is one. V gene TRBV29-1 combines with J gene TRBJ1-2; no reliable D call. Trimming shortened V by 7 bases and J by 0 bases, and 12 bases separated the two germline ends. Germline CDR1 is SQVTM and CDR2 is ANQGSEA. The CDR3 covers 13 residues. CDR3 DNA: TGCAGCGGTCACAGTTCTTCTAACTATGGCTACACCTTC. The encoded protein is CSGHSSSNYGYTF.

This chain uses TRBV7-8 with TRBJ2-7, with 9 nucleotides matching TRBD1. The CDR3 is 15 residues long. The V and J ends lost 0 bases and 5 bases, in that order; junction bases with no gene match: 5. Germline V gene sequence: CDR1 SGHVS, CDR2 FQNEAQ. This chain's CDR3 is CASSLAGTGYNEQYF. The CDR3 DNA sequence: TGTGCCAGCAGCTTAGCCGGGACAGGGTACAACGAGCAGTACTTC.

This chain links TRBV28 with TRBJ1-5; D not certain. CDR3 length: 15 residues. CDR1 MDHEN and CDR2 SYDVKM come from the germline V gene. V lost 3 bases to trimming and J lost 0 bases, with 9 bases between them. Here the CDR3 DNA reads TGTGCCAGCAGTTTCACTGGATATAGCAATCAGCCCCAGCATTTT. Translation: CASSFTGYSNQPQHF.

To note about this clone: Additional DNA sequences in this sample encode the identical CDR3. The chain uses TRBV9 and TRBJ2-1; D ambiguous. V lost 0 bases to trimming and J lost 1 base, with 5 bases between them. The CDR3 has 14 amino acids. CDR1 SGDLS and CDR2 YYNGEE come from the germline V gene. The CDR3, as DNA: TGTGCCAGCAGCGTAGGACAATCCTACAATGAGCAGTTCTTC. Translation: CASSVGQSYNEQFF.

This chain connects TRBV6-5 to TRBJ1-2; a possible D gene is TRBD1 (6 bases). The germline V gene has CDR1 MNHEY and CDR2 SVGAGI. Trimming stripped 6 bases from V and 4 bases from J, with 18 bases between. The CDR3 spans 15 residues. The CDR3 reads CASRETGTEGYGYTF. The CDR3 DNA is TGTGCCAGCAGAGAAACAGGGACGGAGGGCTATGGCTACACCTTC.

This clone was recorded only once. Here the CDR3 reads CASSDDTGELFF. The CDR3 DNA follows: TGTGCCAGCAGCGACGACACCGGGGAGCTGTTTTTT. This rearrangement joins TRBV9 to TRBJ2-2, with D hard to call. CDR1 and CDR2 from the germline V gene are SGDLS and YYNGEE. This CDR3 region has 12 residues. The V end was cut by 3 bases, the J end by 3 bases, with 3 bases between.